This T cell receptor (beta chain) was sequenced in a study of vaccination and CD4 T cells after COVID-19 (dated by TCRdb to 2022 to 2024). Regarding the research as a whole: SARS-CoV-2 positivity had been established in the convalescent patients by nasal swab PCR, and mild disease was recorded in under ten of these patients and severe disease in one. The convalescent cohort comprised six males and four females, including two Hispanic individuals, seven Caucasians, two Asians and one multiracial person. Participants got two doses of the Pfizer-BioNTech BNT162b2 vaccine (n=8) or two doses of the Moderna mRNA-1273 vaccine (n=2). Post-COVID blood samples from convalescent patients were collected a median of approximately 93 days after diagnosis, with a range of about 35 to 161 days. The time from the second vaccine dose to post-vaccine blood sampling had a median of 72 days and ranged from about 14 to 250 days. For a few convalescent patients, samples were collected at an early post-vaccination timepoint (day 14) as well as at a late post-vaccination timepoint (days 161 to 241). For stimulating the cultures, overlapping spike peptide pools were used, derived from SARS-CoV-2 as well as from the common cold coronaviruses HCoV-NL63, HCoV-OC43 and HCoV-229E. Control cultures received a CEFX viral epitope pool as the positive control, an HIV-1 Nef peptide pool as the negative control, or no peptide. In around 9 COVID-19 convalescent patients and a few infection-naive healthy vaccine recipients, researchers compared the spike-specific CD4+ TCR repertoire from before mRNA vaccination with the repertoire from after.

The time point label of this sample denotes: late sampling 161 to 241 days after vaccination in a few convalescent patients. The treatment or condition label, as the study defines it: roughly 10-day PBMC culture with coronavirus spike peptide pools or control peptides (ViraFEST assay). The ViraFEST assay, used in the study, expanded antigen-specific T cells with peptide pools and then identified the expanded clonotypes through TCR sequencing. The positive SARS-CoV-2 PCR tests of the convalescent patients were dated from March to December 2020, before the Alpha, Beta and Delta variants emerged in the United States. Each well held 2.2 million or so PBMCs cultured with 9 to 10 ug/ml peptide pools in IMDM containing roughly 4.7% human AB serum and around 10 IU/ml IL-2. Half of the culture medium was replaced with fresh IL-2-containing medium on days 3 and 7. After approximately 11 days of culture, CD4+ T cells were isolated by negative selection with the EasySep CD4+ T cell isolation kit. Ficoll-Paque Plus gradient centrifugation was used to isolate PBMCs from whole blood, and the isolated PBMCs were then either used fresh or cryopreserved at -140C. Triplicate wells were generally used for each culture condition.

Overall study outcomes, separate from this receptor: Relatively few convalescent patients were included in the study, and early timepoints after natural infection were not analyzed. Of the vaccine-specific clones in convalescent patients, 304 of 307, or nearly all, reacted only to SARS-CoV-2 spike and did not cross-react with common cold coronaviruses. An increase in the median number of SARS-CoV-2-reactive clonotypes from roughly 20 after infection to 35 to 40 after vaccination was observed, but the change was not found to be significant. Among convalescent patients, a median about 86% of the SARS-CoV-2-reactive clones seen after vaccination appeared only after vaccination, which suggests priming specific to the vaccine.

As regards this clonotype: Its antigen has not been determined. The sample holds no much larger clone one base away, and base qualities are not on file.

Libraries were made using PCR. DNA from cultured CD4+ T cells underwent TCR sequencing with the Oncomine TCR Beta short-read assay at the Johns Hopkins FTIC core. The QIAamp micro DNA kit was used to extract genomic DNA from the cultured CD4+ T cells. Oncomine TCR Beta libraries from cultured CD4+ T cells were pooled with unique dual indexes and sequenced on an Illumina iSeq 100. In the authors' own workflow: Non-productive sequences were removed, and CDR3s not starting with C, not ending with F or W, or shorter than 7 amino acids were discarded. Antigen-specific clonotypes were identified using the MANAFEST web application through comparison of peptide-stimulated wells with reference and other culture wells. An FDR below 0.05, an odds ratio above 5, and a productive frequency above 0.1% in at least two of three replicate wells were required for clones to be considered positive. Clonotypes that were significantly expanded in both SARS-CoV-2 spike wells and at least one common cold coronavirus spike condition were defined as cross-reactive. CDR3 homology was assessed with Levenshtein distances (stringdist) and unrooted phylogenetic trees (ape) in R version 3.6.1. TCRdb reprocessed the public reads (quality trimming at Q25 with fastp, clone calling with MiXCR) and kept in-frame beta chains. Each CDR3 protein appears once, grouped with its most common genes and DNA. TCRdb, rather than the study authors, made the V and J calls. For this sample there are about 22,000 distinct CDR3 sequences; 30% to 35% appear just once. 8.6% of the sample is taken by the ten largest.

The sample in question was CD4+ T cells from blood, cultured in vitro, obtained about 7 months after SARS-CoV-2 vaccination. The clonotype was recovered from a human donor who had recovered from COVID-19.

The sequence in DNA is TGTGCCAGCAGCACACTAGCGGGAGGGCAAGAGACCCAGTACTTC. This encodes CASSTLAGGQETQYF. The V and J genes are TRBV7-3 and TRBJ2-5; 13 central nucleotides agree with TRBD2. V ends up 5 bases short and J 2 bases short, with an unmatched junction base count of 2. The germline V gene yields SGHTA for CDR1 and FQGTGA for CDR2. Reading from cysteine to phenylalanine, the CDR3 counts 15 amino acids. Only CDR3 DNA remains: 45 bases, in frame from the first base. With the portions outside the CDR3 filled from the reference TRBV7-3 and TRBJ2-5 genes, the complete variable region becomes GAGVSQTPSNKVTEKGKYVELRCDPISGHTALYWYRQSLGQGPEFLIYFQGTGAADDSGLPNDRFFAVRPEGSVSTLKIQRTERGDSAVYLCASSTLAGGQETQYFGPGTRLLVL.